This TCR beta chain was observed in a study of blood T cells in healthy people across ages. Study at large: Through template switching, about one barcoded beta molecule was captured per two T cells, as measured in model experiments.

The germline V gene encodes CDR1 SGHVS and CDR2 FNYEAQ. Trimming cost V 3 bases and J 6 bases; bases outside gene matches: 6. This CDR3 comprises 14 residues. Using a J-beta primer mix together with a sample-barcoded 5' primer, a second PCR was run for about 6 to 11 cycles. All samples gave at least 2.5 million CDR3-containing paired-end reads. TCRdb processed the 5' RACE reads anew with MiXCR; each CDR3 protein has one entry. This table holds a few hundred thousand distinct CDR3 sequences, roughly 29% found once. Donors gave around 10 milliliters of peripheral blood apiece. This sequence joins TRBV7-6 and TRBJ2-7; 9 nucleotides line up with TRBD1. The source material was blood. This clonotype originated in a woman between 70 and 85 years old in good health. The CDR3 loop reads CASSLDRGGGEQYF. CDR3 coding DNA: TGTGCCAGCAGCTTGGACAGGGGTGGCGGCGAGCAGTACTTC.